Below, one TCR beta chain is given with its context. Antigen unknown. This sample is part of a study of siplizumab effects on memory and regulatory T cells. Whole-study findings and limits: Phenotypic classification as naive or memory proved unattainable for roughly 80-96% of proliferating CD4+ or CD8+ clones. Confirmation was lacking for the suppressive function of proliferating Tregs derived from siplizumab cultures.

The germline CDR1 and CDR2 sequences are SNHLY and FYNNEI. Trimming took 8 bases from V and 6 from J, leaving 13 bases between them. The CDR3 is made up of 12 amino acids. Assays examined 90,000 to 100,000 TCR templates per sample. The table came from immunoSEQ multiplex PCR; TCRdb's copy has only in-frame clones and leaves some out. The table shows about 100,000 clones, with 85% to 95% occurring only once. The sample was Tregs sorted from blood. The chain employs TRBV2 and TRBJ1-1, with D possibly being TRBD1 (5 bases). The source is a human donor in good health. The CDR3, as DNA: TGTGCCAGCGGGGGAGGCTGGGCTGAAGCTTTCTTT. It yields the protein CASGGGWAEAFF. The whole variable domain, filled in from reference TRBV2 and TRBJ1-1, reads EPEVTQTPSHQVTQMGQEVILRCVPISNHLYFYWYRQILGQKVEFLVSFYNNEISEKSEIFDDQFSVERPDGSNFTLKIRSTKLEDSAMYFCASGGGWAEAFFGQGTRLTVV.